This T cell receptor beta chain was found in a study of T cell responses to AZD1222 COVID-19 vaccine. Profiled with immunoSEQ multiplex PCR; TCRdb holds only in-frame clones, not every one. The table shows about 210,000 clones, with around 92% occurring only once. Study outcomes and limitations: Breadth and depth of Spike-specific TCRs rose after two AZD1222 doses. It was only a handful of AZD1222 recipients who were seropositive at baseline. CD4 TCRs associated with vaccination spanned spike, dominating at 160-218 and 743-854.

The germline V and J ends were trimmed by 4 bases and 0 bases, with 11 bases remaining between them. The CDR3 is 15 residues long. From germline, CDR1 is SGHRS and CDR2 YFSETQ. As to this clone: Its antigen is currently unknown.

The sequence derives from an adult in good health. This sample comprised peripheral blood, obtained on day 0 of AZD1222 vaccination. The genes are TRBV5-1 and TRBJ2-1; no firm D call. The CDR3 nucleotides are TGCGCCAGCAGCCGGCCACTAAGCTCCTACAATGAGCAGTTCTTC. Translation: CASSRPLSSYNEQFF.